A selection of T cell receptor beta chains follows, all from one sample in a study of cytomegalovirus exposure and HLA in healthy donors. Repertoires were generated with immunoSEQ multiplex PCR, while TCRdb's copy carries only in-frame clones and drops some. This sample has about 91,000 clones, with 75% to 90% found just once. Material for sequencing was PBMCs. Receptors originate from a man aged 18 to 30 in good health and CMV-seronegative. Both conserved end residues are part of each CDR3. Each record gives: clone size, V gene, J gene, D gene, CDR3 protein, CDR3 DNA. A D gene is named only where the DNA matches it firmly. Size is omitted from some rows. Given values are once, few, many or a class for expanded clones.

>.|TRBV28|TRBJ2-4|TRBD1
CASRDRGKNIQYF
TGTGCCAGCAGAGACAGGGGAAAAAACATTCAGTACTTC
>.|TRBV18|TRBJ1-2|TRBD1
CASSPRTGDSDGYTF
TGTGCCAGCTCACCACGAACAGGGGATTCAGACGGCTACACCTTC
>.|TRBV6-1|TRBJ2-1|.
CASSENPSAGPIYNEQFF
TGTGCCAGCAGTGAGAACCCTTCCGCGGGCCCCATCTACAATGAGCAGTTCTTC
>.|TRBV4-2|TRBJ2-5|.
CASSQELPGQIQETQYF
TGTGCCAGCAGCCAAGAATTGCCGGGACAAATACAAGAGACCCAGTACTTC
>.|TRBV7-2|TRBJ2-1|.
CASSSQAGTPYNEQFF
TGTGCCAGCAGCTCCCAGGCGGGGACCCCCTACAATGAGCAGTTCTTC
>.|TRBV7-3|TRBJ1-1|.
CASSPQTLGGPNTEAFF
TGTGCCAGCAGCCCACAAACTTTGGGGGGACCTAACACTGAAGCTTTCTTT
>.|TRBV6-6|TRBJ1-1|.
CASRERQAGEAFF
TGTGCCAGCAGGGAGCGACAGGCGGGTGAAGCTTTCTTT
>.|TRBV5-1|TRBJ2-1|.
CASSLDLNEQFF
TGCGCCAGCAGCTTGGACTTAAATGAGCAGTTCTTC
>.|TRBV4-3|TRBJ2-7|.
CASSQDRNYNYEQYF
TGCGCCAGCAGCCAAGATAGAAACTATAACTACGAGCAGTACTTC
>.|TRBV4-3|TRBJ2-5|TRBD1
CASSQEGTVQETQYF
TGCGCCAGCAGCCAAGAAGGGACAGTCCAAGAGACCCAGTACTTC
>.|TRBV6-5|TRBJ2-7|.
CASSYSYSYEQYF
TGTGCCAGCAGTTACTCGTACTCTTACGAGCAGTACTTC
>.|TRBV4-2|TRBJ2-1|TRBD2
CASSQDQLAGSYNEQFF
TGTGCCAGCAGCCAAGACCAATTAGCGGGCTCCTACAATGAGCAGTTCTTC
>.|TRBV11-2|TRBJ2-1|.
CASSLGGPAGRYNEQFF
TGTGCCAGCAGCTTAGGGGGTCCAGCGGGCCGCTACAATGAGCAGTTCTTC
>.|TRBV29-1|TRBJ2-7|.
CSVASGGLSYEQYF
TGCAGCGTTGCTTCGGGGGGCTTGTCCTACGAGCAGTACTTC
>.|TRBV5-1|TRBJ2-1|.
CASSFQVTSSYNEQFF
TGCGCCAGCAGCTTTCAGGTCACGAGCTCCTACAATGAGCAGTTCTTC
>.|TRBV5-4|TRBJ2-2|.
CASKSRGTGELFF
TGTGCCAGCAAGTCAAGGGGGACCGGGGAGCTGTTTTTT
>.|TRBV28|TRBJ1-6|.
CATTGTRNSPLHF
TGTGCCACCACCGGGACTAGAAATTCACCCCTCCACTTT
>.|TRBV7-3|TRBJ2-3|.
CASSLVPSDTQYF
TGTGCCAGCAGCTTAGTTCCCTCCGATACGCAGTATTTT
>.|TRBV4-2|TRBJ2-2|TRBD2
CASSQGLAEGAGELFF
TGTGCCAGCAGCCAAGGACTAGCGGAGGGGGCCGGGGAGCTGTTTTTT
>.|TRBV7-3|TRBJ2-1|TRBD2
CASSQSGLASNEQFF
TGTGCCAGCAGCCAATCGGGACTAGCGAGCAATGAGCAGTTCTTC
>.|TRBV7-3|TRBJ1-3|.
CASSLGPQSSGNTIYF
TGTGCCAGCAGCTTAGGGCCTCAGAGCTCTGGAAACACCATATATTTT
>.|TRBV6-5|TRBJ2-5|.
CASSYYDSLWTQYF
TGTGCCAGCAGTTACTACGACTCGTTGTGGACCCAGTACTTC
>once|TRBV28|TRBJ1-2|.
CASSFGSRHYGYTF
TGTGCCAGCAGTTTCGGTAGCAGACACTATGGCTACACCTTC
>.|TRBV27|TRBJ2-1|TRBD2
CASTRSGENNEQFF
TGTGCCAGCACCCGAAGCGGGGAGAACAATGAGCAGTTCTTC
>.|TRBV27|TRBJ2-1|TRBD2
CASSSAASGRNYNEQFF
TGTGCCAGCAGTTCCGCGGCTAGCGGGAGGAACTACAATGAGCAGTTCTTC
>.|TRBV7-6|TRBJ1-1|.
CASSSRVNTEAFF
TGTGCCAGCAGCTCACGCGTGAACACTGAAGCTTTCTTT
>.|TRBV6-5|TRBJ2-2|.
CASSNLRGSGELFF
TGTGCCAGCAGTAACCTAAGGGGAAGCGGGGAGCTGTTTTTT
>.|TRBV2|TRBJ2-7|TRBD2
CASATSGSYEQYF
TGTGCCAGCGCTACTAGCGGATCCTACGAGCAGTACTTC
>.|TRBV28|TRBJ1-6|TRBD1
CASSLFHNRGRVAPLHF
TGTGCCAGCAGTTTATTTCACAACAGGGGGCGAGTGGCACCCCTCCACTTT
>.|TRBV5-4|TRBJ2-3|.
CASSLRQEGTDTQYF
TGTGCCAGCAGCTTGCGGCAGGAAGGCACAGATACGCAGTATTTT
>.|TRBV5-4|TRBJ2-6|.
CASSLVAAGANVLTF
TGTGCCAGCAGCTTGGTGGCCGCTGGGGCCAACGTCCTGACTTTC
>.|TRBV5-1|TRBJ2-7|.
CASSSGQSSSYEQYF
TGCGCCAGCAGCTCCGGACAGTCGAGCTCCTACGAGCAGTACTTC
>.|TRBV28|TRBJ2-7|.
CASSSTSETVMAYEQYF
TGTGCCAGCAGTTCCACCTCTGAGACAGTTATGGCCTACGAGCAGTACTTC
>.|TRBV14|TRBJ2-1|.
CASNQAGQVYNEQFF
TGTGCCAGCAACCAAGCGGGACAAGTCTACAATGAGCAGTTCTTC
>.|TRBV6-5|TRBJ1-1|.
CASSRQMNTEAFF
TGTGCCAGCAGCCGACAGATGAACACTGAAGCTTTCTTT
>.|TRBV19|TRBJ2-7|TRBD2
CASSTGTSGVYEQYF
TGTGCCAGTAGTACGGGGACTAGCGGAGTTTACGAGCAGTACTTC
>.|TRBV27|TRBJ2-7|.
CASTPLSWGNDEQYF
TGTGCCAGCACCCCCCTGAGCTGGGGCAACGACGAGCAGTACTTC
>.|TRBV7-2|TRBJ1-1|TRBD1
CASRYRGERYIEAFF
TGTGCCAGCAGGTACAGGGGGGAGCGATATATTGAAGCTTTCTTT
>.|TRBV6-5|TRBJ1-1|TRBD1
CAARAADRVRTEAFF
TGTGCCGCACGGGCAGCTGACAGGGTGAGAACTGAAGCTTTCTTT
>.|TRBV28|TRBJ2-7|TRBD1
CASSLSLPGQGVYEQYF
TGTGCCAGCAGTTTATCTCTTCCGGGACAGGGGGTTTACGAGCAGTACTTC
>.|TRBV5-1|TRBJ2-7|.
CASSLVAGYEQYF
TGCGCCAGCAGCTTGGTCGCGGGCTACGAGCAGTACTTC
>.|TRBV6-1|TRBJ1-6|.
CASGAGIGSPLHF
TGTGCCAGCGGAGCAGGGATAGGTTCACCCCTCCACTTT
>.|TRBV27|TRBJ2-1|TRBD2
CASSLSTSGSWSSYNEQFF
TGTGCCAGCAGTTTATCCACTAGCGGGAGTTGGAGCTCCTACAATGAGCAGTTCTTC
>.|TRBV19|TRBJ2-1|.
CASSIFGSKNEQFF
TGTGCCAGTAGTATCTTTGGTAGCAAGAATGAGCAGTTCTTC
>.|TRBV5-4|TRBJ2-3|.
CASSLAADTQYF
TGTGCCAGCAGCTTGGCCGCAGATACGCAGTATTTT
>.|TRBV11-2|TRBJ2-7|TRBD2
CASSSGLASEQYF
TGTGCCAGCAGCAGTGGACTAGCAAGTGAGCAGTACTTC
>medium-sized|TRBV28|TRBJ2-6|TRBD2
CASTAGTSGSGANVLTF
TGTGCCAGCACGGCCGGGACTAGCGGGAGTGGGGCCAACGTCCTGACTTTC
>.|TRBV11-3|TRBJ2-7|.
CASSLGRQSQEQYF
TGTGCCAGCAGCTTAGGTCGACAGTCACAAGAGCAGTACTTC
>.|TRBV2|TRBJ1-3|.
CASTLESSGNTIYF
TGTGCCAGCACCCTAGAGAGCTCTGGAAACACCATATATTTT
>.|TRBV18|TRBJ1-2|.
CASSPGGNYGYTF
TGTGCCAGCTCCCCCGGAGGGAACTATGGCTACACCTTC